A selection of T cell receptor beta chains follows, all from one sample in a study of siplizumab effects on memory and regulatory T cells. The protocol was immunoSEQ multiplex PCR, while the TCRdb copy is restricted to in-frame clones and leaves out a portion. This table has about 100,000 clones, around 94% appearing once. The sample comprised non-Treg CD4+ T cells sorted from blood. The receptors derive from a human donor in good health. Each CDR3 is given with its conserved first and last residue. The order of the fields is clone size, V gene, D gene, J gene, CDR3 protein, CDR3 DNA. A D gene is named only where the DNA matches it firmly. Clone size is stated in some rows and not others, as once, few, many or a class when expanded.

-	TRBV27	-	TRBJ2-3	CASRPSGDTQYF	TGTGCCAGCAGGCCCTCTGGGGATACGCAGTATTTT
-	TRBV14	-	TRBJ2-2	CASSQVLYPHRTQNTGELFF	TGTGCCAGCAGCCAAGTTTTGTATCCGCACCGAACTCAGAACACCGGGGAGCTGTTTTTT
-	TRBV19	TRBD2	TRBJ2-3	CASSALAASTDTQYF	TGTGCCAGTAGTGCACTAGCGGCTAGCACAGATACGCAGTATTTT
-	TRBV6-6	-	TRBJ2-5	CASSYSGLGTQYF	TGTGCCAGCAGTTACTCGGGACTGGGGACCCAGTACTTC
-	TRBV30	-	TRBJ1-5	CAWRGRTAPNQPQHF	TGTGCCTGGAGGGGCCGGACAGCCCCCAATCAGCCCCAGCATTTT
-	TRBV5-6	-	TRBJ2-3	CASSPSGRDTDTQYF	TGTGCCAGCAGCCCGTCGGGACGGGACACAGATACGCAGTATTTT
once	TRBV5-4	-	TRBJ2-7	CASSLRTPGKEQYF	TGTGCCAGCAGCTTAAGGACACCTGGGAAAGAGCAGTACTTC
-	TRBV6-5	-	TRBJ2-5	CASSYSRGGETQYF	TGTGCCAGCAGTTACTCTCGGGGCGGGGAGACCCAGTACTTC
-	TRBV2	-	TRBJ1-5	CASSQQGNQPQHF	TGTGCCAGCTCTCAACAGGGCAATCAGCCCCAGCATTTT
-	TRBV28	-	TRBJ2-3	CASSLPGSGQDTQYF	TGTGCCAGCAGTTTACCCGGGAGTGGCCAAGATACGCAGTATTTT
-	TRBV2	-	TRBJ2-3	CAIRPGSHTDTQYF	TGTGCCATCAGACCAGGTTCACACACAGATACGCAGTATTTT
-	TRBV5-6	-	TRBJ2-2	CASSLWGRDTGELFF	TGTGCCAGCAGCTTATGGGGACGGGACACCGGGGAGCTGTTTTTT
-	TRBV12-2	-	TRBJ2-7	CASRLGTSGRASYEQYF	TGTGCAAGTCGCTTGGGGACTAGCGGGAGGGCGTCCTACGAGCAGTACTTC
once	TRBV27	TRBD1	TRBJ1-1	CASSSRPTGANEAFF	TGTGCCAGCAGTTCCAGGCCAACAGGGGCCAATGAAGCTTTCTTT